This is a list of T cell receptor beta chains from one sample in a study of OX40 agonist ivuxolimab in advanced cancers. The assay was immunoSEQ multiplex PCR, and TCRdb's table has in-frame clones only and misses some. The table lists about 12,000 clones, nearly 80% of them singletons. The sample here was CD4+ or CD8+ T cells sorted from blood, taken in a trial of the OX40 agonist ivuxolimab. These receptors were collected from an adult with an advanced solid tumor such as melanoma, head and neck, liver or kidney cancer. Both conserved end residues are part of each CDR3. D genes are given only for firm matches. A row's size may be missing; if present it is once, few, many or a size class.

j_call	cdr3_length	v_call	d_call	clone_size	cdr3_aa	cdr3_nt
TRBJ2-4	16	TRBV7-2	TRBD1	.	CASSLLTGTVKNIQYF	TGCGCCAGCAGCCTACTGACCGGGACAGTCAAAAACATTCAGTACTTC
TRBJ2-3	18	TRBV4-1	TRBD2	.	CASSQSLAGGPRTDTQYF	TGCGCCAGCAGCCAGTCGCTAGCGGGAGGGCCTCGCACAGATACGCAGTATTTT
TRBJ1-3	15	TRBV28	.	.	CASSLGLNSGNTIYF	TGTGCCAGCAGTTTAGGACTGAACTCTGGAAACACCATATATTTT
TRBJ1-5	15	TRBV6-1	.	.	CASSRTWGTNQPQHF	TGTGCCAGCAGTCGGACCTGGGGGACCAATCAGCCCCAGCATTTT
TRBJ2-7	15	TRBV28	TRBD1	once	CASSPPGTGPLEQYF	TGTGCCAGCAGTCCCCCCGGGACAGGCCCTTTGGAGCAGTACTTC
TRBJ2-1	16	TRBV7-9	TRBD1	.	CASSSPDRGLVNEQFF	TGTGCCAGCAGCTCACCGGACAGGGGGCTCGTCAATGAGCAGTTCTTC
TRBJ2-3	17	TRBV28	TRBD1	.	CASSFQNRGVRADTQYF	TGTGCCAGCAGTTTCCAAAACAGGGGCGTCCGGGCAGATACGCAGTATTTT
TRBJ1-1	17	TRBV9	TRBD1	.	CASSANLQGPPNTEAFF	TGTGCCAGCAGCGCCAATTTACAGGGGCCTCCGAACACTGAAGCTTTCTTT
TRBJ1-2	14	TRBV29-1	.	once	CSVDVATDPYGYTF	TGCAGCGTTGATGTTGCGACGGACCCCTATGGCTACACCTTC
TRBJ1-5	15	TRBV27	.	.	CASHLGQNSNQPQHF	TGTGCCAGCCATTTAGGCCAAAATAGCAATCAGCCCCAGCATTTT
TRBJ2-7	14	TRBV19	TRBD2	.	CASSRTSGSYEQYF	TGTGCCAGTAGCAGGACTAGCGGGAGCTACGAGCAGTACTTC
TRBJ1-2	15	TRBV14	.	medium-sized	CASSQDPGPNYGYTF	TGTGCCAGCAGCCAAGACCCGGGCCCTAACTATGGCTACACCTTC
TRBJ1-6	12	TRBV2	.	.	CASSEAASPLHF	TGTGCCAGCAGTGAGGCAGCTTCACCCCTCCACTTT
TRBJ2-7	13	TRBV28	.	.	CASSGNGPYEQYF	TGTGCCAGCAGCGGAAACGGCCCCTACGAGCAGTACTTC
TRBJ2-1	19	TRBV14	TRBD1	.	CASSLRQGQDFSSYNEQFF	TGTGCCAGCAGCCTTAGACAGGGACAGGACTTCAGCTCCTACAATGAGCAGTTCTTC
TRBJ2-7	14	TRBV27	.	.	CASSFVGGSYEQYF	TGTGCCAGCAGTTTCGTGGGCGGCTCCTACGAGCAGTACTTC
TRBJ2-1	15	TRBV4-1	.	.	CASSQEPNSYNEQFF	TGCGCCAGCAGCCAAGAACCAAACTCCTACAATGAGCAGTTCTTC
TRBJ2-7	15	TRBV28	.	.	CASSYQGGVSYEQYF	TGTGCCAGCAGCTACCAAGGGGGGGTTTCCTACGAGCAGTACTTC
TRBJ2-1	15	TRBV11-1	.	.	CASRPAVSSYNEQFF	TGTGCCAGTCGGCCAGCCGTTAGCTCCTACAATGAGCAGTTCTTC
TRBJ2-7	16	TRBV7-8	TRBD1	once	CASSLATYRGTYEQYF	TGTGCCAGCAGCTTAGCTACCTACAGGGGGACCTACGAGCAGTACTTC
TRBJ1-5	14	TRBV5-1	.	few	CASSLDSANQPQHF	TGCGCCAGCAGCCTTGACAGTGCCAATCAGCCCCAGCATTTT
TRBJ2-5	15	TRBV6-5	TRBD1	.	CASSPGQSKQETQYF	TGTGCCAGCAGCCCGGGACAGTCCAAACAAGAGACCCAGTACTTC
TRBJ2-3	16	TRBV19	.	.	CASSTRFGGPGDTQYF	TGTGCCAGTAGTACCCGGTTTGGAGGGCCGGGAGATACGCAGTATTTT
TRBJ1-1	13	TRBV13	.	.	CASSLGRRGGAFF	TGTGCCAGCAGCCTCGGACGGCGAGGGGGAGCTTTCTTT
TRBJ1-1	15	TRBV28	TRBD1	.	CASRTRGRKDTEAFF	TGTGCCAGCAGAACCAGGGGGCGTAAGGACACTGAAGCTTTCTTT
TRBJ1-5	15	TRBV27	.	few	CASSIGLEGNQPQHF	TGTGCCAGCAGTATAGGACTGGAGGGCAATCAGCCCCAGCATTTT
TRBJ1-2	14	TRBV19	TRBD1	few	CASSILDRGYGYTF	TGTGCCAGTAGTATTCTGGACAGGGGGTATGGCTACACCTTC
TRBJ2-3	19	TRBV7-6	TRBD2	.	CASSLGPVPSGTSTDTQYF	TGTGCCAGCAGCTTAGGTCCTGTTCCGAGCGGGACTAGCACAGATACGCAGTATTTT
TRBJ1-5	13	TRBV4-1	.	.	CASSQTLNQPQHF	TGCGCCAGCAGCCAAACGTTAAATCAGCCCCAGCATTTT
TRBJ1-4	14	TRBV11-1	.	.	CASSFDRLSEKLFF	TGTGCCAGCAGCTTCGACAGGCTAAGCGAAAAACTGTTTTTT